The following is a T cell receptor beta chain sequence with its context. The antigen is undetermined. These data belong to a study of T cells in localized non-small cell lung cancer. TCRdb's copy holds only in-frame clones and misses some; the assay was immunoSEQ multiplex PCR. In the table there are 50,000 to 60,000 clones, 60% to 85% of which are singletons. Between the trimmed V and J ends, which lost 0 bases and 3 bases, there was a span of 2 bases. CDR3 length equals 13 residues. Germline V gene lookup returns CDR1 SGHDN and CDR2 FVKESK. Study-wide findings and caveats: Clonality of T cells reached its maximum in uninvolved adjacent lung, surpassing tumor. Greater T cell density in blood accompanied longer overall survival. Adjacent lung tissue had a median around 50 of the top 100 clones found in the tumor.

The source of this sequence is a woman aged 35 to 75 with stage II lung adenocarcinoma. Specimen: PBMCs, collected before any cancer treatment. The gene calls are TRBV14 and TRBJ2-2; D is undetermined. Here the CDR3 reads CASSQDYTGELFF. As DNA, the CDR3 is TGTGCCAGCAGCCAAGACTACACCGGGGAGCTGTTTTTT.